Shown below are 10 T cell receptor beta chains from a single sample sequenced in a study of CD8+CD57+ T cells in acquired aplastic anemia (dated by TCRdb to 2017 to 2018). The sequencing machine was an Illumina HiSeq 2000. Profiling of TCR beta VDJ combinations and CDR3 sequences used genomic DNA as the template. Using fastp trimming at Q25 and MiXCR clonotype assembly, TCRdb reanalyzed the public sequencing data and kept in-frame beta chains. Here each entry gathers all rows of one CDR3 protein and keeps the most common genes and DNA. For this sample the table gives some 240,000 distinct CDR3 sequences, of which almost 35% were detected only once. 1% to 1.3% of the sample is held by the ten biggest clonotypes. Input material: sorted CD4+, CD8+, or CD8+CD57+ T cells (not recorded which) from PBMCs. The source is a human donor in good health, serving as a control.

This clonotype was picked up many times. The rearrangement joins TRBV6-1 to TRBJ1-5; the D is unclear. The CDR3 loop spans 14 amino acids. Germline V CDR1 and CDR2: MNHNS, SASEGT. Trimming pared 2 bases from V and 0 bases from J, leaving 5 bases between. The CDR3 sequence is CASSEMVSNQPQHF. The DNA of the CDR3 is TGTGCCAGCAGTGAAATGGTTAGCAATCAGCCCCAGCATTTT.

To note about this clonotype: Given a much more abundant clone one base away, this may be a read error. This chain joins TRBV19 and TRBJ1-1; D is perhaps TRBD1 (5 bases). CDR3 length: 13 amino acids. The germline gives CDR1 LNHDA, CDR2 SQIVND (reference sequence). CDR3 sequence: CAGRTGGSTEAFF. Written as DNA, the CDR3 is TGTGCCGGTAGGACGGGGGGATCCACTGAAGCTTTCTTT.

This clonotype was counted many times. This chain links TRBV2 with TRBJ1-1; maybe TRBD1 (6 bases). The V gene's germline CDR1 is SNHLY and CDR2 FYNNEI. This CDR3 region has 11 residues. The V gene lost 7 bases and the J gene lost 9 bases, with 12 bases spanning the gap. Here the CDR3 reads CASKRDIKAFF. CDR3 sequence (DNA): TGTGCCAGCAAACGGGACATAAAAGCTTTCTTT.

A note on this clonotype: The junction shows a germline mismatch at one end, possibly a read error. The chain couples TRBV11-1 to TRBJ2-6; maybe TRBD1 (5 bases). The CDR3 is 14 amino acids. CDR1 is SGHAT, CDR2 FQDESV, per germline (reference sequence). CDR3 sequence reads: CAGSLVGLGSVLTF. CDR3 nucleotides: TGTGCCGGCAGCTTAGTGGGGCTTGGCAGCGTCCTGACTTTC.

This sequence joins TRBV11-2 and TRBJ2-2; D is undetermined. The germline V gene encodes CDR1 SGHAT and CDR2 FQNNGV. The CDR3 extends over 13 amino acids. V was shortened by 1 base and J by 6 bases, with 6 bases between the two germline ends. The CDR3 DNA reads TGTGCCAGCAGCTTAGGCGTCGCCGGGGAGCTGTTTTTT. Translation gives CASSLGVAGELFF.

This clonotype was counted at least ten times. The J gene is TRBJ1-1, the V gene TRBV15; D is unresolved. Trimming pared 0 bases from V and 4 bases from J, leaving 12 bases between. The CDR3 contains 15 residues. Germline V lookup: CDR1 LNHNV, CDR2 YYDKDF (reference sequence). CDR3 in amino acids: CATSRDHLGFTEAFF. The CDR3 coding sequence is TGTGCCACCAGCAGAGACCATTTAGGTTTCACTGAAGCTTTCTTT.

On this clonotype itself: One end of the junction varies from germline; a read error may be responsible. The CDR3 DNA reads as TGCGCCAGCAGCCCGGACAGGGCCCAAGAGACCCAGCACTTC. Translated: CASSPDRAQETQHF. The rearrangement links TRBV10-1 to TRBJ2-5; 8 bases fit TRBD1. The CDR3 runs 14 residues. The germline V gene has CDR1 WNHNN and CDR2 SYGVQD (reference sequence).

This clonotype was counted at least ten times. This chain links TRBV20-1 with TRBJ2-3, with D possibly TRBD2 on 7 matching bases. Trimming cost V 4 bases and J 0 bases, with 11 bases left between them. The V gene's germline CDR1 is DFQATT and CDR2 SNEGSKA (reference sequence). This CDR3 comprises 14 residues. CDR3 in DNA: TGCAGTGCTACCGGGGGGCAGAGCACAGATACGCAGTATTTT. It encodes CSATGGQSTDTQYF.

The CDR3 loop reads CAIAPDTMGQFF. The CDR3 region has the DNA TGTGCCATCGCCCCGGATACAATGGGGCAGTTCTTC. V is TRBV10-3 and J is TRBJ2-1; D remains unclear. Trimming took off 8 bases at V and 12 bases at J, with 17 bases between the two ends. CDR3 length: 12 amino acids. Per germline, CDR1 ENHRY and CDR2 SYGVKD.

This clonotype was seen just once. This sequence joins TRBV10-3 and TRBJ2-5, with 12 nucleotides matching TRBD2. Germline CDR1 reads ENHRY; CDR2 reads SYGVKD. The CDR3 sequence is 17 residues long. V dropped 5 bases and J dropped 0; count of bases not matched to a gene: 7. The CDR3 reads CAISTLAGGMYQETQYF. Written as DNA, the CDR3 is TGTGCCATCAGTACACTAGCGGGGGGAATGTACCAAGAGACCCAGTACTTC.